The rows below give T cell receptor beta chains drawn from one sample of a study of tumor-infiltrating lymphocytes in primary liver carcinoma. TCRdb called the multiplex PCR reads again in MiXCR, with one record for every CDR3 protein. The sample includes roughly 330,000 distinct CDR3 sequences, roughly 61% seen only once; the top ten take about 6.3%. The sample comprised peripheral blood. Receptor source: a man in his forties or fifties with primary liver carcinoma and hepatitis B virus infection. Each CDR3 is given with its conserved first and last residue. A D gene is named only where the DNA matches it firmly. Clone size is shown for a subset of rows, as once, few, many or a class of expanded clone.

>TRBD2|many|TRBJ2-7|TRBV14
TGTGCCAGCAGCCAAGGATTAACTAGCGGGGCTGCCTACGAGCAGTACTTC
CASSQGLTSGAAYEQYF
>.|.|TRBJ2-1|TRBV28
TGTGCCAGCAGTTGGAGCGATGAGCAGTTCTTC
CASSWSDEQFF
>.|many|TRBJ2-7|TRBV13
TGTGCCAGCAGCCTCGGACAGTACAACTACGAGCAGTACTTC
CASSLGQYNYEQYF
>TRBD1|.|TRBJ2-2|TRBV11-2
TGTGCCAGCAGCTTATTCAACAGGGGCGCAAACACCGGGGAGCTGTTTTTT
CASSLFNRGANTGELFF
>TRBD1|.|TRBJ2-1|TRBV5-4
TGTGCCATCAGACCGGACAGGTACCACAATGAGCAGTTCTTC
CAIRPDRYHNEQFF
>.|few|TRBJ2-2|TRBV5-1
TGCGCCAGCCAGAGGACGAACACCGGGGAGCTGTTTTTT
CASQRTNTGELFF
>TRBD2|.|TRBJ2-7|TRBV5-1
TGCGCCAGCAGTCAACTAGCGGGAGGTACGAACGAGCAGTACTTC
CASSQLAGGTNEQYF
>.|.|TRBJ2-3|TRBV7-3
TGTGCCAGCAGCTTAATATCGGGTACCGATACGCAGTATTTT
CASSLISGTDTQYF
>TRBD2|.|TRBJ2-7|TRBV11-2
TGTGCCAGCAGCTTAGAGGGACTACCAAGCGAGCAGTACTTC
CASSLEGLPSEQYF
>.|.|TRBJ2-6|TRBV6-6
TGTGCCAGCAGTTCGGTGGGTCTCGGGGCCAACGTCCTGACTTTC
CASSSVGLGANVLTF
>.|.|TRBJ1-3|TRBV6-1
TGTGCCAGCACCGATGGGTTAGTGGGAAGCACCATATATTTT
CASTDGLVGSTIYF
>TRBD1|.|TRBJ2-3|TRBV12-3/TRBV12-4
TGTGCCAGCAGCCCAGGACAGGGTCACACAGATACGCAGTATTTT
CASSPGQGHTDTQYF
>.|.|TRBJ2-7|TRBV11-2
TGTGCCAGCAGCTCCAACGTCCGCCCGAGGAACGAGCAGTACTTC
CASSSNVRPRNEQYF
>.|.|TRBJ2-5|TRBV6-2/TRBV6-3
TGTGCCAGCAGTTACTCGAAGGTTCGACGGGACCAAGGGACCCAGTACTTC
CASSYSKVRRDQGTQYF
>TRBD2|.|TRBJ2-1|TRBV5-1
TGCGCCAGCAGCTTGGCGGGACTAGCGGCTTCCTACAATGAGCAGTTCTTC
CASSLAGLAASYNEQFF
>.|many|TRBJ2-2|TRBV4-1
TGCGCCAGCAGCCAAGTGAAGGGGTACACCGGGGAGCTGTTTTTT
CASSQVKGYTGELFF
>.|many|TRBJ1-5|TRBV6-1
TGTGCCAGCATGGACAGCCCTTATAGCAATCAGCCCCAGCATTTT
CASMDSPYSNQPQHF
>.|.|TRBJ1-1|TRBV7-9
TGTGCCAGCAGCTCAATGACAGGCGACGTGAACAGTGAAGCTTTCTTT
CASSSMTGDVNSEAFF
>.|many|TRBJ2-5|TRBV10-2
TGCGCCAGCAGTGTCTCAGGGAGCCAAGAGACCCAGTACTTC
CASSVSGSQETQYF
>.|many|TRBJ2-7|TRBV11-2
TGTGCCAGCAGCTTTGCCCGGACAGACTCCTACGAGCAGTACTTC
CASSFARTDSYEQYF